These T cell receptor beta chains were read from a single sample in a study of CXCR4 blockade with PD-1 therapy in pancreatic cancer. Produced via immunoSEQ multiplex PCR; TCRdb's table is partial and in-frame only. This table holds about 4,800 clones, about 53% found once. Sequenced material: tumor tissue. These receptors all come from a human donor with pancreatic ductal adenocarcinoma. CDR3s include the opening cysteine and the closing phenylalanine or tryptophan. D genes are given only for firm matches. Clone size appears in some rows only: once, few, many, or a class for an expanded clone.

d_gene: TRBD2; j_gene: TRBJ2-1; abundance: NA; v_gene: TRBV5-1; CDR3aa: CASRVQLAALNEQFF; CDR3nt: TGCGCCAGCAGGGTCCAACTAGCGGCACTCAATGAGCAGTTCTTC
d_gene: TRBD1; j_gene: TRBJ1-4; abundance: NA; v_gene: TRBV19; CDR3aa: CASRGQGATNEKLFF; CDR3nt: TGTGCCAGTAGAGGACAGGGCGCAACTAATGAAAAACTGTTTTTT
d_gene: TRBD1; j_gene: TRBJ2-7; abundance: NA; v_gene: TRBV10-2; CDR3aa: CASKDRAYEQYF; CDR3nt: TGCGCCAGCAAGGACAGGGCCTACGAGCAGTACTTC
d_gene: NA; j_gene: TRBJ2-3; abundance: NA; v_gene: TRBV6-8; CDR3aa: CASSQSSVRGADTQYF; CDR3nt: TGTGCCAGCAGCCAATCTAGCGTGAGGGGCGCAGATACGCAGTATTTT
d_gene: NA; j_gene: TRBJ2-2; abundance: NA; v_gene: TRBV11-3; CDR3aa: CASSLAGWNTGELFF; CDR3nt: TGTGCCAGCAGCTTGGCGGGTTGGAACACCGGGGAGCTGTTTTTT
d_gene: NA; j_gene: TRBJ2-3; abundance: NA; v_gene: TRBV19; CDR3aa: CASSPRGRDTDTQYF; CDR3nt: TGTGCCAGTAGTCCCAGGGGTAGGGACACAGATACGCAGTATTTT
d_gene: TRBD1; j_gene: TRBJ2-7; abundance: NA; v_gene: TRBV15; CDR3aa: CATSRDRGQGYEQYF; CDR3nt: TGTGCCACCAGCAGAGATCGGGGACAGGGCTACGAGCAGTACTTC
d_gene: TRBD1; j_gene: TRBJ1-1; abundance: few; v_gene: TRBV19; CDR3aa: CASSIGGQGTGTEAFF; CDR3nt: TGTGCCAGTAGTATAGGGGGACAGGGCACAGGCACTGAAGCTTTCTTT
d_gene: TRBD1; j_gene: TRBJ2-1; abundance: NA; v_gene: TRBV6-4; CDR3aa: CASSSNLGQGFEFF; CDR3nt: TGTGCCAGCAGTTCTAACCTCGGACAGGGGTTCGAGTTCTTC
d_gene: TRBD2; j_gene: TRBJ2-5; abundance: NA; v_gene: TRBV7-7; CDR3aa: CASSLWLAGFQETQYF; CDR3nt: TGTGCCAGCAGCTTGTGGCTAGCGGGGTTCCAAGAGACCCAGTACTTC
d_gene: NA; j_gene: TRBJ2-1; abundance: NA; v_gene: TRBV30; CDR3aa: CAWSDDHRQFF; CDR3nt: TGTGCCTGGAGTGATGACCACAGACAGTTCTTC
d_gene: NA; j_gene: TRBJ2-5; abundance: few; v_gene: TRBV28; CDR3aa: CASSSPRETQYF; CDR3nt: TGTGCCAGCAGTTCCCCGAGGGAGACCCAGTACTTC
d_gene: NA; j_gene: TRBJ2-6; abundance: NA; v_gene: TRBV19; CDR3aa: CASSIRGNTGANVLTF; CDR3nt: TGTGCCAGTAGTATCCGGGGGAATACTGGGGCCAACGTCCTGACTTTC
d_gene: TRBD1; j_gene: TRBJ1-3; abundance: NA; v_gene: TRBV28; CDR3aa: CASSLSTGGTGNTIYF; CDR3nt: TGTGCCAGCAGTTTGTCGACAGGGGGTACTGGAAACACCATATATTTT
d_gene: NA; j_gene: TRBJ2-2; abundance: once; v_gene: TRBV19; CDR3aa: CASSYDSYTGELFF; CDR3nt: TGTGCCAGTAGCTATGACAGTTACACCGGGGAGCTGTTTTTT
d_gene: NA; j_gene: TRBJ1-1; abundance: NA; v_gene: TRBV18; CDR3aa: CASSHEQGTEAFF; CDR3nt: TGTGCCAGCTCACATGAACAGGGAACTGAAGCTTTCTTT
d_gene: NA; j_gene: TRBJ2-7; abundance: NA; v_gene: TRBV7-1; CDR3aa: CASSLMSRGAYEQYF; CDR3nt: TGTGCCAGCAGCTTAATGAGCAGGGGAGCCTACGAGCAGTACTTC
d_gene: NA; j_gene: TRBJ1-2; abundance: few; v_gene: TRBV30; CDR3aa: CAWSKDRTHYGYTF; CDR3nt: TGTGCCTGGAGTAAAGACAGGACCCATTATGGCTACACCTTC
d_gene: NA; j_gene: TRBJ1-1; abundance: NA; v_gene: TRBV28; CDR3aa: CASSLPISRGNTEAFF; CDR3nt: TGTGCCAGCAGTTTACCGATTTCCCGGGGGAACACTGAAGCTTTCTTT
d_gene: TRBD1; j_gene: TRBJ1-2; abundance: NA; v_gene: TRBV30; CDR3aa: CAWSEGRGLYGYTF; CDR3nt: TGTGCCTGGAGTGAAGGAAGGGGGCTCTATGGCTACACCTTC
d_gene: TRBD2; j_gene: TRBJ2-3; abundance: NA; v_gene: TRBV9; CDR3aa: CASSRTSDPTDTQYF; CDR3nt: TGTGCCAGCAGCAGGACTAGCGATCCCACAGATACGCAGTATTTT
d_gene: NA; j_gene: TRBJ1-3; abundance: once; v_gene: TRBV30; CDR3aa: CAWTNSGNTIYF; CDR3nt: TGTGCCTGGACCAACTCTGGAAACACCATATATTTT
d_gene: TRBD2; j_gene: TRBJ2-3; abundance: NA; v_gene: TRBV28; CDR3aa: CASELAPGDTQYF; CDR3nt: TGTGCCAGCGAACTAGCGCCGGGAGATACGCAGTATTTT
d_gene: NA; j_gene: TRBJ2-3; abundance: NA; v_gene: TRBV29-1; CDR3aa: CSVATGGGTDTQYF; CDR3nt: TGCAGCGTCGCAACAGGGGGGGGCACAGATACGCAGTATTTT
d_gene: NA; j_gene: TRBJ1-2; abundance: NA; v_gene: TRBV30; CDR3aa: CAWSRGNNYGYTF; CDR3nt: TGTGCCTGGTCAAGGGGCAACAACTATGGCTACACCTTC
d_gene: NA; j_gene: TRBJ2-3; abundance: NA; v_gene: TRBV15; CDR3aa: CATSRSGGSTDTQYF; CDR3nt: TGTGCCACCAGCAGGAGCGGAGGTAGCACAGATACGCAGTATTTT
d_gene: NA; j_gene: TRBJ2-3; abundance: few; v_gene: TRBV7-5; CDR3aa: CASSPQVGTDTQYF; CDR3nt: TGTGCCAGCAGCCCGCAGGTGGGGACAGATACGCAGTATTTT
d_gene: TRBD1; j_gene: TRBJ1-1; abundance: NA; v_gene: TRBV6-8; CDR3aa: CASRGTGSNTEAFF; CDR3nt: TGTGCCAGCAGGGGGACAGGGTCGAACACTGAAGCTTTCTTT
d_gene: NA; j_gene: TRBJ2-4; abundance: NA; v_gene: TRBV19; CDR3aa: CASSPGAGAKNIQYF; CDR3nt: TGTGCCAGTAGCCCGGGCGCCGGAGCCAAAAACATTCAGTACTTC
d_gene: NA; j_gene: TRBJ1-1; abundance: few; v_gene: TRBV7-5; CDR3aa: CASSPGRGNTEAFF; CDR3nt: TGTGCCAGCAGTCCCGGTCGGGGGAACACTGAAGCTTTCTTT
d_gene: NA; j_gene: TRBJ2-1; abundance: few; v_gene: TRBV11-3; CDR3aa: CASSMADDSYNEQFF; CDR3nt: TGTGCTAGCAGCATGGCGGACGACTCCTACAATGAGCAGTTCTTC
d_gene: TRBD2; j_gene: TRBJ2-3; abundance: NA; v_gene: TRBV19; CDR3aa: CASSPGTSGFTDTQYF; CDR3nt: TGTGCCAGTAGTCCTGGGACTAGCGGATTCACAGATACGCAGTATTTT
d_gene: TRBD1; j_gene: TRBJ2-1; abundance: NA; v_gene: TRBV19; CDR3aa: CASIQGTGWSYNEQFF; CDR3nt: TGTGCCAGTATCCAAGGGACAGGATGGTCCTACAATGAGCAGTTCTTC
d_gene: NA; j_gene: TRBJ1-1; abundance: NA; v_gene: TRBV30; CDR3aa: CAWSGITGHTEAFF; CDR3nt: TGTGCCTGGAGTGGTATAACAGGCCACACTGAAGCTTTCTTT
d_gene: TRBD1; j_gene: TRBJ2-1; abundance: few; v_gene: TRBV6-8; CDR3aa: CASSYSGRQGIQQFF; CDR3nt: TGTGCCAGCAGTTACTCCGGTCGACAGGGAATACAGCAGTTCTTC
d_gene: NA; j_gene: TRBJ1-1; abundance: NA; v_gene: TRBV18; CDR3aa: CASSPTQGNTEAFF; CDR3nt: TGTGCCAGCTCACCTACACAGGGGAACACTGAAGCTTTCTTT
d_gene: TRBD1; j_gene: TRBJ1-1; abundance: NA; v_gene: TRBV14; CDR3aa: CASSQIWDRVDFF; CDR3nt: TGTGCCAGCAGCCAGATCTGGGACAGGGTAGATTTCTTT
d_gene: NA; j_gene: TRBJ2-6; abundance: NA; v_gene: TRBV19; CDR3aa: CASSIVGPGANVLTF; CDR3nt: TGTGCCAGTAGTATAGTGGGGCCTGGGGCCAACGTCCTGACTTTC
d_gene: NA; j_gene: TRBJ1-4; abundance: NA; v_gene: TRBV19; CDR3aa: CASSKYDRFGEKLFF; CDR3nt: TGTGCCAGTAGTAAATACGACAGGTTCGGGGAAAAACTGTTTTTT
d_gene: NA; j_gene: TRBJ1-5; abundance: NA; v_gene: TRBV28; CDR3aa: CASHGRGGDQPQHF; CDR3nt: TGTGCCAGCCACGGAAGGGGTGGGGATCAGCCCCAGCATTTT
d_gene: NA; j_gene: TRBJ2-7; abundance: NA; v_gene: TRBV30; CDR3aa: CACTTASYEQYF; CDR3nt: TGTGCCTGCACCACTGCTTCCTACGAGCAGTACTTC
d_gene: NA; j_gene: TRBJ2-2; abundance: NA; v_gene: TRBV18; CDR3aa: CASSPQDDSTGELFF; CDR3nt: TGTGCCAGCTCACCACAGGACGACAGCACCGGGGAGCTGTTTTTT
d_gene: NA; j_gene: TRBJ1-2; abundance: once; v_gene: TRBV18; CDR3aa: CATRGSLSDNYGYTF; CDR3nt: TGTGCCACCAGGGGTTCTCTCTCGGATAACTATGGCTACACCTTC
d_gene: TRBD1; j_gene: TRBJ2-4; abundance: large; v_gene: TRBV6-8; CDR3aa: CASTHGTAAKNIQYF; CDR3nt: TGTGCCAGCACCCACGGGACAGCAGCCAAAAACATTCAGTACTTC
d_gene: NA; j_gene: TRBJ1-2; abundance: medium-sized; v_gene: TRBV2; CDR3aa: CASSQSGGGYTF; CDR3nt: TGTGCCAGCAGCCAAAGTGGGGGAGGCTACACCTTC